Reported below is one T cell receptor (beta chain). Its antigen is not identified. Data came from immunoSEQ multiplex PCR; TCRdb stores just in-frame clones and leaves some out. The sample includes about 600,000 clones, about 96% of them seen just once. V lost 3 bases and J lost 1, with 15 bases in between. Germline CDR1 LNHDA, CDR2 SQIVND (reference sequence). The CDR3 is 16 residues long. The data are from a study of shared clonotypes between healthy human individuals. Study-wide results and caveats: Inspection by rarefaction showed sorted-subset sequencing to be incomplete despite large depth. Clonotypes not shared had lower generation probabilities than those common to all four donors. A handful of donors held approximately 4.5% of naive CD4 clonotypes in common.

The chain combines TRBV19 with TRBJ2-5; either TRBD1 or TRBD2 may supply D (6 bases each). The sequence derives from a woman aged 25 to 39 in good health. The sequenced sample consisted of naive CD4+ T cells sorted from blood. Regarding subset: CD45RA+ positively selected. DNA for the CDR3: TGTGCCAGTAGTATCCTTGAGGGGGGTCGCCAAGAGACCCAGTACTTC. The encoded protein is CASSILEGGRQETQYF.